These 31 T cell receptor beta chains were sequenced from one sample in a study of identifying expanded T cells in peripheral blood. TCRdb's copy holds only in-frame clones and misses some; the assay was immunoSEQ multiplex PCR. The table lists about 89,000 clones, approximately 88% of them singletons, with 3% to 4% in the top ten. The sample was blood. Receptors originate from a person between 18 and 75 years old in good health.

CDR3 in amino acids: CASSIGGGGVLDEQYF. In nucleotides, the CDR3 is TGTGCCAGTAGTATAGGAGGGGGGGGAGTCTTGGACGAGCAGTACTTC. The chain has TRBV19 and TRBJ2-7, with D maybe TRBD2 (7 bases). This CDR3 spans 16 amino acids. The germline CDR1 and CDR2 sequences are LNHDA and SQIVND (reference sequence). Deletions cut 1 base from V and 5 bases from J, with 18 bases between.

In this sample, this clone turned up once. The rearrangement joins TRBV29-1 to TRBJ1-2; unclear D gene. Germline V gene sequence: CDR1 SQVTM, CDR2 ANQGSEA. The CDR3 spans 12 residues. Between the trimmed V and J ends, which lost 6 bases and 2 bases, there was a span of 10 bases. DNA of the CDR3: TGCAGCGTCGGCCCGGGGAACTATGGCTACACCTTC. It codes for CSVGPGNYGYTF.

The chain carries TRBV6-5 and TRBJ1-5; D unclear. The CDR3 loop spans 11 amino acids. Per germline, CDR1 MNHEY and CDR2 SVGAGI. Deletions cut 4 bases from V and 9 bases from J, with 7 bases between. The CDR3 nucleotides are TGTGCCAGCAGTTCGAATGGGCCCCAGCATTTT. Translating it yields CASSSNGPQHF.

This clone was observed a handful of times. The chain combines TRBV6-5 with TRBJ2-3, with TRBD1 matching over 11 bases. This CDR3 comprises 15 residues. CDR1 is MNHEY and CDR2 is SVGAGI in the germline V gene. J gave up 5 bases and V 6 bases, and 7 bases lay outside the gene matches. The CDR3 nucleotides are TGTGCCAGCAGGGACAGGGGGCGCGACAAAGATACGCAGTATTTT. Its translation is CASRDRGRDKDTQYF.

The CDR3 sequence: CAISESYNEQFF. The CDR3 region has the DNA TGTGCCATCAGTGAGTCGTACAATGAGCAGTTCTTC. V is TRBV10-3 and J is TRBJ2-1, with D hard to call. The V gene's germline CDR1 is ENHRY and CDR2 SYGVKD. V was clipped by 0 bases and J by 4 bases, with 1 base between them. The CDR3 is 12 amino acids.

This clone was found a few times. This chain joins TRBV28 and TRBJ1-2; D ambiguous. Germline lookup yields CDR1 MDHEN and CDR2 SYDVKM. V lost 6 bases and J lost 2, with 7 bases in between. This CDR3 comprises 12 residues. CDR3 region: CASSVINYGYTF. CDR3 DNA sequence: TGTGCCAGCAGCGTGATAAACTATGGCTACACCTTC.

This clone was seen only a few times. J is TRBJ2-2 and V is TRBV10-3; D uncertain. V was pared by 4 bases and J by 4 bases, with 13 bases between. CDR1 and CDR2 from the germline V gene are ENHRY and SYGVKD. This CDR3 contains 15 residues. CDR3 bases: TGTGCCATCAGTGCAGCCAACTTAGGCACCGGGGAGCTGTTTTTT. Encoded protein: CAISAANLGTGELFF.

This clone showed up just once. The same CDR3 also results from other DNA sequences found in this sample. The chain carries TRBV28 and TRBJ2-7; 8 bases align to TRBD1. The ends lost 3 bases at V and 6 bases at J; junction bases unmatched: 7. Per the germline V gene, CDR1 is MDHEN and CDR2 is SYDVKM. This CDR3 comprises 14 residues. In nucleotides, the CDR3 is TGTGCCAGCAGTTTGGGGCAGGGGGCGGGCGAGCAGTACTTC. Its translation: CASSLGQGAGEQYF.

The chain joins TRBV7-9 to TRBJ2-1; 9 nucleotides match TRBD2. There are 16 residues in the CDR3. The germline gives CDR1 SEHNR, CDR2 FQNEAQ (reference sequence). V shed 0 bases, J shed 5 bases, and the junction held 5 bases outside the gene matches. CDR3 protein: CASSLAGSGGHNEQFF. CDR3 coding DNA: TGTGCCAGCAGCTTAGCGGGGAGCGGGGGGCACAATGAGCAGTTCTTC.

The V call is TRBV7-2, the J call TRBJ2-7; 8 bases align to TRBD1. J lost 2 bases, V lost 5 bases, and 8 bases had no gene match. Germline loops: CDR1 SGHTA, CDR2 FQGNSA. The CDR3 runs 15 residues. In nucleotides, the CDR3 is TGTGCCAGCAGCCACGGGGGACAGGCGACCTACGAGCAGTACTTC. Amino acids: CASSHGGQATYEQYF.

The chain combines TRBV5-4 with TRBJ1-2; TRBD1 is a possible D gene (5 bases). The V end lost 3 bases, the J end lost 4 bases, and 10 bases lay between the germline ends. The germline V gene has CDR1 SGHNT and CDR2 YYREEE (reference sequence). CDR3 length: 13 residues. The CDR3 DNA reads as TGTGCCAGCAGCTACGACAGTGGCTATGGCTACACCTTC. Amino acid sequence: CASSYDSGYGYTF.

This chain connects TRBV19 to TRBJ2-7; D gene uncertain. The germline V and J ends were trimmed by 8 bases and 1 base, with 12 bases remaining between them. Per germline, CDR1 LNHDA and CDR2 SQIVND (reference sequence). The CDR3 loop spans 13 amino acids. Written as DNA, the CDR3 is TGTGCCAGTCGCTCCGCGGTGTCCTACGAGCAGTACTTC. Its protein product is CASRSAVSYEQYF. Based on the CDR3 plus reference TRBV19 and TRBJ2-7, the full variable domain is DGGITQSPKYLFRKEGQNVTLSCEQNLNHDAMYWYRQDPGQGLRLIYYSQIVNDFQKGDIAEGYSVSREKKESFPLTVTSAQKNPTAFYLCASRSAVSYEQYFGPGTRLTVT.

The chain employs TRBV7-2 and TRBJ1-1; weak D call: TRBD1 (6 bases). V was trimmed by 5 bases and J by 4 bases, leaving 11 bases between them. Germline assignment: CDR1 SGHTA and CDR2 FQGNSA. This CDR3 contains 13 residues. The CDR3 sequence is CASSQQQGTEAFF. The DNA of the CDR3 is TGTGCCAGCAGCCAACAACAGGGCACTGAAGCTTTCTTT.

The V and J genes are TRBV30 and TRBJ1-1; D call uncertain. Germline loops: CDR1 GTSNPN, CDR2 SVGIG (reference sequence). The CDR3 covers 11 residues. V was clipped by 2 bases and J by 4 bases, with 5 bases between them. DNA of the CDR3: TGTGCCTGGAGTCCGCGCACTGAAGCTTTCTTT. Amino acids: CAWSPRTEAFF.

This clone was recorded once. This sequence joins TRBV7-2 and TRBJ1-3, with D maybe TRBD1 (5 bases). This CDR3 is built from 14 residues. The germline gives CDR1 SGHTA, CDR2 FQGNSA. The ends were cut back, 5 bases at V and 2 bases at J, with 10 bases in the middle. CDR3: CASSHGGAGNTIYF. CDR3 in DNA: TGTGCCAGCAGCCATGGAGGGGCTGGAAACACCATATATTTT. The full variable domain, its missing parts supplied by reference TRBV7-2 and TRBJ1-3, is GAGVSQSPSNKVTEKGKDVELRCDPISGHTALYWYRQSLGQGLEFLIYFQGNSAPDKSGLPSDRFSAERTGGSVSTLTIQRTQQEDSAVYLCASSHGGAGNTIYFGEGSWLTVV.

The chain links TRBV5-6 to TRBJ1-1; D might be TRBD1 (6 bases). CDR1 and CDR2 from the germline V gene are SGHDT and YYEEEE. The CDR3 spans 14 residues. With 2 bases removed from V and 2 bases from J, the gap between germline ends came to 10 bases. The CDR3 DNA is TGTGCCAGCAGCTTCACAGGGCCTAACACTGAAGCTTTCTTT. Amino acids: CASSFTGPNTEAFF.

The chain has TRBV6-4 and TRBJ2-6; no reliable D call. Trimming took off 10 bases at V and 0 bases at J, with 10 bases between the two ends. This CDR3 is built from 14 residues. Per the germline V gene, CDR1 is MRHNA and CDR2 is SNTAGT. CDR3 sequence: CATSVSSGANVLTF. CDR3 sequence (DNA): TGTGCCACCTCTGTTTCCTCTGGGGCCAACGTCCTGACTTTC.

The J gene is TRBJ2-7, the V gene TRBV6-1; D gene ambiguous. This CDR3 contains 15 residues. V was pared by 2 bases and J by 1 base, with 12 bases between. Germline CDR1 MNHNS, CDR2 SASEGT. The CDR3 region is CASSELAGTSYEQYF. The CDR3 DNA reads TGTGCCAGCAGTGAACTGGCAGGAACTTCCTACGAGCAGTACTTC.

The chain has TRBV5-4 and TRBJ2-5, with TRBD1 matching over 8 bases. Trimming at V came to 1 base and at J to 4 bases, leaving 6 bases not matched to a gene. This CDR3 comprises 15 residues. Per the germline V gene, CDR1 is SGHNT and CDR2 is YYREEE (reference sequence). CDR3 amino acids: CASSLNTGGGETQYF. The DNA of the CDR3 is TGTGCCAGCAGCTTGAATACAGGGGGAGGAGAGACCCAGTACTTC.

The V call is TRBV27, the J call TRBJ1-5, with unresolved D. The CDR3 sequence is 12 residues long. V was cut by 6 bases and J by 6 bases, with 9 bases left in between. Germline CDR1 reads MNHEY; CDR2 reads SMNVEV (reference sequence). CDR3 sequence reads: CASSQVGQPQHF. The CDR3 region has the DNA TGTGCCAGCAGCCAGGTAGGTCAGCCCCAGCATTTT.

This rearrangement joins TRBV19 to TRBJ1-5; 10 bases fit TRBD1. Per the germline V gene, CDR1 is LNHDA and CDR2 is SQIVND (reference sequence). V lost 5 bases and J lost 4; bases outside the gene matches: 5. The CDR3 consists of 15 residues. The CDR3 region has the DNA TGTGCCAGTAGTTTCCGGACAGGGGGAAATCAGCCCCAGCATTTT. It is translated as CASSFRTGGNQPQHF.

This chain links TRBV10-3 with TRBJ2-3, with 8 bases lining up with TRBD1. V dropped 0 bases and J dropped 2; count of bases not matched to a gene: 4. The CDR3 has 16 amino acids. Germline CDR1 ENHRY, CDR2 SYGVKD. CDR3 in amino acids: CAISESWTGITDTQYF. DNA of the CDR3: TGTGCCATCAGTGAGTCATGGACAGGGATCACAGATACGCAGTATTTT.

The CDR3 nucleotides are TGTGCCAGCAGTTACGGGCAGCCTGACCAGTACTTC. Translated: CASSYGQPDQYF. The chain links TRBV6-6 to TRBJ2-5; D is undetermined. The CDR3 runs to 12 residues. Germline lookup yields CDR1 MNHNY and CDR2 SVGAGI (reference sequence). The V end lost 2 bases, the J end lost 10 bases, and 11 bases lay between the germline ends.

CDR3 loop: CASSLLTNTGELFF. The CDR3 bases are TGTGCCAGCAGTTTATTGACGAACACCGGGGAGCTGTTTTTT. This chain links TRBV28 with TRBJ2-2; no definite D call. In germline, CDR1 is MDHEN, CDR2 SYDVKM. V dropped 1 base and J dropped 0 bases, with 3 bases sitting between them. The CDR3 has 14 amino acids.

The chain has TRBV5-8 and TRBJ1-2; 10 bases match TRBD1. This CDR3 is built from 18 residues. The ends lost 3 bases at V and 6 bases at J; junction bases unmatched: 17. Germline values: CDR1 SGHTS, CDR2 YDEGEE. CDR3 bases: TGTGCCAGCAGCTCCCCTGGCGGGCGGCGAGGACAGGGGGATGGCTACACCTTC. Protein product: CASSSPGGRRGQGDGYTF.

This chain links TRBV5-1 with TRBJ2-5; D is possibly TRBD2 (6 bases). The CDR3 consists of 16 residues. V was clipped by 4 bases and J by 1 base, with 17 bases between them. Germline CDR1 and CDR2: SGHRS and YFSETQ. The CDR3 DNA is TGCGCCAGCAGCCGGATGGGGAACGGGGGCCAAGAGACCCAGTACTTC. Amino acid sequence: CASSRMGNGGQETQYF.

The genes are TRBV5-4 and TRBJ1-4; 11 bases agree with TRBD1. Germline V gene lookup returns CDR1 SGHNT and CDR2 YYREEE (reference sequence). The junction had 4 bases not matched to a gene; V was cut back by 4 bases and J by 8 bases. The CDR3 extends over 14 amino acids. The CDR3 bases are TGTGCCAGCAGCCTGGACAGGGGGCTGGAAAAACTGTTTTTT. Amino acids: CASSLDRGLEKLFF.

The chain joins TRBV11-3 to TRBJ2-1; TRBD2 matches 8 bases. Germline V CDR1 and CDR2: SGHNT, YENEEA. This CDR3 has 16 residues. Trimming cost V 4 bases and J 8 bases; bases outside gene matches: 13. This CDR3 is CASSSRTAGACYEQFF. Here the CDR3 DNA reads TGTGCCAGCAGCTCCCGGACAGCGGGAGCTTGTTATGAGCAGTTCTTC.

The V and J genes are TRBV27 and TRBJ1-4; maybe TRBD1 (6 bases). The CDR3 covers 13 residues. From germline, CDR1 is MNHEY and CDR2 SMNVEV (reference sequence). The germline V and J ends were trimmed by 5 bases and 7 bases, with 11 bases remaining between them. CDR3 sequence (DNA): TGTGCCAGCAGTCCTGGACAGCCTGAAAAACTGTTTTTT. Translation gives CASSPGQPEKLFF.

CDR3 sequence (DNA): TGTGCCACCAGCAGAGACGAGACTAGTTATACCTACGAGCAGTACTTC. It yields the protein CATSRDETSYTYEQYF. The J gene is TRBJ2-7, the V gene TRBV15, with TRBD2 as a possible D gene (6 bases). Germline assignment: CDR1 LNHNV and CDR2 YYDKDF (reference sequence). There are 16 residues in the CDR3. Trimming removed 0 bases from V and 2 bases from J, with 14 bases in between.

The chain combines TRBV7-2 with TRBJ2-3, with D possibly TRBD2 on 6 matching bases. V was cut by 5 bases and J by 1 base, with 16 bases left in between. Germline CDR1 and CDR2: SGHTA and FQGNSA. This CDR3 spans 16 amino acids. The CDR3 here is CASSLSSGVGTDTQYF. The DNA of the CDR3 is TGTGCCAGCAGCCTCTCCTCGGGGGTTGGCACAGATACGCAGTATTTT.